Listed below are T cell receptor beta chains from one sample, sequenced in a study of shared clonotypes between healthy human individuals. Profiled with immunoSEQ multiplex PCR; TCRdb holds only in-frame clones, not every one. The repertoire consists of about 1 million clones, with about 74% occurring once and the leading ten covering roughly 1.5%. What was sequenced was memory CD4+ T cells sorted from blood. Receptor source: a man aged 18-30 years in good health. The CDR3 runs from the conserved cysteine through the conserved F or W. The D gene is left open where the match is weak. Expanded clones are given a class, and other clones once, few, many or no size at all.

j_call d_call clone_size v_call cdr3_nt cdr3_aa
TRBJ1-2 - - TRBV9 TGTGCCAGCAGCTCGAGGACGGGTAACTATGGCTACACCTTC CASSSRTGNYGYTF
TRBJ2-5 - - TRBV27 TGTGCCAGCAGTTTATCTGGGATCGGGGAGACCCAGTACTTC CASSLSGIGETQYF
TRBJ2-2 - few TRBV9 TGTGCCAGCAGCGTAGACCCCGAACGGGCCGGGGAGCTGTTTTTT CASSVDPERAGELFF
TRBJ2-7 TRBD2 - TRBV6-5 TGTGCCAGCACGGCCGGGACTAGTAAAGAGCAGTACTTC CASTAGTSKEQYF
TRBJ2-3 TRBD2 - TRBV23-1 TGCGCCAGCAGTCAATACGGGACTAGCGGGAGGGACACAGATACGCAGTATTTT CASSQYGTSGRDTDTQYF
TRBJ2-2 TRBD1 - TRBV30 TGTGCCTGGAGGGCCTCAGGGGGCACCGGGGAGCTGTTTTTT CAWRASGGTGELFF
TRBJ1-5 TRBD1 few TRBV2 TGTGCCAGCACTTTACCCGGGACAGGGGGGCAGCCCCAGCATTTT CASTLPGTGGQPQHF
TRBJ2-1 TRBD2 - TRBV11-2 TGTGCCAGCAACCCGACTAGCGGGACCTACAATGAGCAGTTCTTC CASNPTSGTYNEQFF
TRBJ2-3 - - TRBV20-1 TGCAGTGAACAGGGTATAGATACGCAGTATTTT CSEQGIDTQYF
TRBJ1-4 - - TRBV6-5 TGTGCCAGCAGTTACCTCCTCTCTAGTGAAAAACTGTTTTTT CASSYLLSSEKLFF
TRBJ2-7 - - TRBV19 TGTGCCAGTACCCTAGGGGCCCAGGGAGGTGAGCAGTACTTC CASTLGAQGGEQYF
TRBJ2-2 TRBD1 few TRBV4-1 TGCGCCAGCAGCCAAGATAGGTGGGACAGGGGAAACGGGGAGCTGTTTTTT CASSQDRWDRGNGELFF
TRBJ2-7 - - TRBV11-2 TGTGCCAGCAGCCCGAGGGGCTACGAGCAGTACTTC CASSPRGYEQYF
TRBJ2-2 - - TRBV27 TGTGCCAGCAGTTTATCCGGACAGATCACCGGGGAGCTGTTTTTT CASSLSGQITGELFF
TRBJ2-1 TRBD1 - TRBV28 TGTGCCAGCAGTTTACGGGACAGGGCTATCACCTCCTACAATGAGCAGTTCTTC CASSLRDRAITSYNEQFF
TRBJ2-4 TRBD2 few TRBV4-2 TGTGCCAGCAGCCAAGGTGAGACTAGCGGGAGTGAGGACATTCAGTACTTC CASSQGETSGSEDIQYF
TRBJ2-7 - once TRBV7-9 TGTGCCAGCTCAATCAGTCAAGGCTCCTACGAGCAGTACTTC CASSISQGSYEQYF
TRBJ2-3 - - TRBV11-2 TGTGCCAGCAGCTCTGGGTTCGGCCGCACAGATACGCAGTATTTT CASSSGFGRTDTQYF
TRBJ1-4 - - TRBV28 TGTGCCAGCAGTACGCCGGGACAAGGGGAAAAACTGTTTTTT CASSTPGQGEKLFF
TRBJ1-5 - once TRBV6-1 TGTGCCAGCAGTGATGGCTCCTATAGCAATCAGCCCCAGCATTTT CASSDGSYSNQPQHF
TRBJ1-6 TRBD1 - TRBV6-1 TGTGCCAGCAGTGAAAGGGCTGTGGGGACAGGGAATAATTCACCCCTCCACTTT CASSERAVGTGNNSPLHF
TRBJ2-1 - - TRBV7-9 TGTGCCAGCAGCCTCCGCCCGACTAGTACCTACTCCTACAATGAGCAGTTCTTC CASSLRPTSTYSYNEQFF
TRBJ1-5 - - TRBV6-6 TGTGCCAGCAGTTACCGGGGAAGGGAAGGGAATCAGCCCCAGCATTTT CASSYRGREGNQPQHF
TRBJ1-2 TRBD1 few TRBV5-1 TGCGCCAGCAGCGTCAGGGGGGATGGCTACACCTTC CASSVRGDGYTF
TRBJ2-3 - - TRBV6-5 TGTGCCAGCACCCCAGCGCGGGACACAGATACGCAGTATTTT CASTPARDTDTQYF
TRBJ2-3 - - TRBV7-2 TGTGCCAGCAGCTTAGTTCAGCGAACAGATACGCAGTATTTT CASSLVQRTDTQYF
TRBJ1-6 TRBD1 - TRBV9 TGTGCCAGCAGCCCAGCGGGACAGGGAGGGTCCTATAATTCACCCCTCCACTTT CASSPAGQGGSYNSPLHF
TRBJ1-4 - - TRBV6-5 TGTGCCAGCAGTTACTCGACGGGGTCTAATGAAAAACTGTTTTTT CASSYSTGSNEKLFF
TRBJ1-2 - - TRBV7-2 TGTGCCAGCAGCTTAAATTTCGGCGGAAACTATGGCTACACCTTC CASSLNFGGNYGYTF
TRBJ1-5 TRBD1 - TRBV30 TGTGCCTGGAGTACAGGGGGCGGGCAGCCCCAGCATTTT CAWSTGGGQPQHF
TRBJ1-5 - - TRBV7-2 TGTGCCAGCAGCTCAGGAGGTGGGCAGGGAAGCAATCAGCCCCAGCATTTT CASSSGGGQGSNQPQHF
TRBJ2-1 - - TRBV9 TGTGCCAGCAGCCCTCCGACGGGGGATGAGCAGTTCTTC CASSPPTGDEQFF
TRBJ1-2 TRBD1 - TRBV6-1 TGTGCCAGCAGTGAACAGGGGGCGCGCGGCTACACCTTC CASSEQGARGYTF
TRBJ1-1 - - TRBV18 TGTGCCAGCTCCCCGGGGGGAGAGAACACTGAAGCTTTCTTT CASSPGGENTEAFF